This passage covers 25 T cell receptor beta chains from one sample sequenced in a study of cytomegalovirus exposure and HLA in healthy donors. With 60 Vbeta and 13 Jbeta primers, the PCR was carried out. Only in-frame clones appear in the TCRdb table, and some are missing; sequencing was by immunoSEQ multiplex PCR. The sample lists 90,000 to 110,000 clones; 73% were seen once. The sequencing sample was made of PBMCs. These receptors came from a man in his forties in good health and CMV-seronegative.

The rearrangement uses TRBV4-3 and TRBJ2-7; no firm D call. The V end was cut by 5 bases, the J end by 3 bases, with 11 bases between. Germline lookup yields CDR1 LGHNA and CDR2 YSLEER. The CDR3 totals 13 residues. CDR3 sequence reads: CASSSQAYYEQYF. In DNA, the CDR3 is TGCGCCAGCAGCTCGCAAGCATACTACGAGCAGTACTTC.

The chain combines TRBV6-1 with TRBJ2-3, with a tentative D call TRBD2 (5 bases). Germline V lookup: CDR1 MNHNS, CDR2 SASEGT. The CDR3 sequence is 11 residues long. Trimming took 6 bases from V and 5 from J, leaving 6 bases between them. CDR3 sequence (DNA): TGTGCCAGCAGCGGGGAAGATACGCAGTATTTT. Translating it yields CASSGEDTQYF.

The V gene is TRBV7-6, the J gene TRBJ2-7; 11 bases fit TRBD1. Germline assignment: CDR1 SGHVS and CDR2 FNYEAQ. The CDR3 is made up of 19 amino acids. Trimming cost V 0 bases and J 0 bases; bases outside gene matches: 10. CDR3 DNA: TGTGCCAGCAGCTTAGCGGATGGACAGGGGGCGGCGAGCTCCTACGAGCAGTACTTC. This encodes CASSLADGQGAASSYEQYF.

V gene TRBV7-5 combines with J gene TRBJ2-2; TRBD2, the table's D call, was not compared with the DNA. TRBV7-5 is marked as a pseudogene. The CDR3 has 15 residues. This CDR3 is CARSSPGGPSGELFF. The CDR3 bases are TGTGCCAGAAGCTCCCCGGGGGGGCCCTCCGGGGAGCTGTTTTTT.

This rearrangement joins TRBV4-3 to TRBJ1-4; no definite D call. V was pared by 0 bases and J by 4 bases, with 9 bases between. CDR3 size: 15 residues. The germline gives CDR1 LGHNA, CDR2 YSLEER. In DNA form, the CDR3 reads TGCGCCAGCAGCCAAGATTACAGCTTTAATGAAAAACTGTTTTTT. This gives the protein CASSQDYSFNEKLFF.

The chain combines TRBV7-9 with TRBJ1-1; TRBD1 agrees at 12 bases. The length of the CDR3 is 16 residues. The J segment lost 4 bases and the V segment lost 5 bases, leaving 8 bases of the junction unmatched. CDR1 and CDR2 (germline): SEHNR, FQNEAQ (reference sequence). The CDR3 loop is CASSDRDRGQITEAFF. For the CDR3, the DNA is TGTGCCAGCAGCGACCGGGACAGGGGGCAGATCACTGAAGCTTTCTTT.

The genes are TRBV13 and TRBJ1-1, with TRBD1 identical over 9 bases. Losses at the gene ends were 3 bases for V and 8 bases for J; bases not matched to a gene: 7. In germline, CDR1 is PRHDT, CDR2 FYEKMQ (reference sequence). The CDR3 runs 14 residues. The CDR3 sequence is CASSFEDRGREAFF. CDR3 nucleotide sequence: TGTGCCAGCAGCTTCGAAGACAGGGGGAGAGAAGCTTTCTTT.

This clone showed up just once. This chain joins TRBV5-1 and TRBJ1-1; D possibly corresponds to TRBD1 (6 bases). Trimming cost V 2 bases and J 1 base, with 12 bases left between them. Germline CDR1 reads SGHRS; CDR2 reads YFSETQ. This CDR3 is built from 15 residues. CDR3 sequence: CASSFPQGQNTEAFF. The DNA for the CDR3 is TGCGCCAGCAGCTTCCCCCAGGGGCAGAACACTGAAGCTTTCTTT.

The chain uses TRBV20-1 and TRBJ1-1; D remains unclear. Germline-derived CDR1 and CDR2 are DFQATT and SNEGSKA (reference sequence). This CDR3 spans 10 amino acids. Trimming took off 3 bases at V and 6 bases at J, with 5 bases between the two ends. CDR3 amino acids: CSARRSEAFF. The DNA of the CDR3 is TGCAGTGCTAGGCGGTCTGAAGCTTTCTTT.

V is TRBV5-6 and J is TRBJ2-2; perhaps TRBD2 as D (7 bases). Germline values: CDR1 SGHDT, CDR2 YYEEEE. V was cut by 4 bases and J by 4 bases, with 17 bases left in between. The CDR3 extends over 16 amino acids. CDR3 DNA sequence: TGTGCCAGCAGCCTAAGGGGGGGCTCAGGCACCGGGGAGCTGTTTTTT. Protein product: CASSLRGGSGTGELFF. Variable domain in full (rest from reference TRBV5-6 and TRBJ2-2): DAGVTQSPTHLIKTRGQQVTLRCSPKSGHDTVSWYQQALGQGPQFIFQYYEEEERQRGNFPDRFSGHQFPNYSSELNVNALLLGDSALYLCASSLRGGSGTGELFFGEGSRLTVL.

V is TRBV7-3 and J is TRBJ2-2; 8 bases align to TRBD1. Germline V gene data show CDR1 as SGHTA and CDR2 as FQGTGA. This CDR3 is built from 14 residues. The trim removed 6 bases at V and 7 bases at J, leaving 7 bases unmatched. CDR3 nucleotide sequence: TGTGCCAGCAGTGTCCAGGGGGCTGTCGGGGAGCTGTTTTTT. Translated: CASSVQGAVGELFF.

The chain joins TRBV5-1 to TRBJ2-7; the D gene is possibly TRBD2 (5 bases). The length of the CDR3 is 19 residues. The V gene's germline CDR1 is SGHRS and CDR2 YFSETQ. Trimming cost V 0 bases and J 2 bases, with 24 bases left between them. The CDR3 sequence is CASSLETTRGVYVTYEQYF. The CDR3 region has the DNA TGCGCCAGCAGCTTGGAGACAACCCGGGGAGTTTATGTAACCTACGAGCAGTACTTC.

CDR3 in amino acids: CSARWDSYTF. DNA of the CDR3: TGCAGTGCTAGGTGGGACAGCTACACCTTC. The genes are TRBV20-1 and TRBJ1-2; D is perhaps TRBD1 (6 bases). Germline assignment: CDR1 DFQATT and CDR2 SNEGSKA (reference sequence). V shed 3 bases and J shed 9 bases, with 8 bases lying between them. CDR3 size: 10 residues.

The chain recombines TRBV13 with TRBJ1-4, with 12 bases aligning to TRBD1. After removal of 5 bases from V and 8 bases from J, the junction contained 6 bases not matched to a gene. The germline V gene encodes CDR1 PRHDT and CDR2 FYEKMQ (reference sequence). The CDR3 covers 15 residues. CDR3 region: CASSEGQGAGEKLFF. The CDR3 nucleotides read TGTGCCAGCAGCGAGGGACAGGGGGCTGGGGAAAAACTGTTTTTT.

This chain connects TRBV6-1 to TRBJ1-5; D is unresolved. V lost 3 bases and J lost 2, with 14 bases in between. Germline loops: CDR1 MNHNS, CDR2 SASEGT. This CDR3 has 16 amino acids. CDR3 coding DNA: TGTGCCAGCAGTGATAACGGCTTGCTAGGCAATCAGCCCCAGCATTTT. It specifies CASSDNGLLGNQPQHF.

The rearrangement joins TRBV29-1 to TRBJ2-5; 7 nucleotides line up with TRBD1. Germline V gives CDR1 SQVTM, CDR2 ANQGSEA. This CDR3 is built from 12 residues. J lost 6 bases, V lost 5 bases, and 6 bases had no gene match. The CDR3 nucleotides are TGCAGCGTTTCCGGGACAGTGAAGACCCAGTACTTC. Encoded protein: CSVSGTVKTQYF.

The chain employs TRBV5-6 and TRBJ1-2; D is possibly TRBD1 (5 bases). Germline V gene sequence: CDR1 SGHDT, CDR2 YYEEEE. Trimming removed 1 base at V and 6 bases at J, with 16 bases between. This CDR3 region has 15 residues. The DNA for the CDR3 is TGTGCCAGCAGCTTGTCTTATCCAGGGTTGGATGGCTACACCTTC. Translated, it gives CASSLSYPGLDGYTF.

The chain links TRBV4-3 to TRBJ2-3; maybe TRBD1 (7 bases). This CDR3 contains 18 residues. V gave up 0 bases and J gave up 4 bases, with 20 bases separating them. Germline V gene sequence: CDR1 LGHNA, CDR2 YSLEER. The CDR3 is CASSQEASRRGRADTQYF. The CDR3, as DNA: TGCGCCAGCAGCCAAGAGGCGAGTAGGAGGGGGCGTGCAGATACGCAGTATTTT.

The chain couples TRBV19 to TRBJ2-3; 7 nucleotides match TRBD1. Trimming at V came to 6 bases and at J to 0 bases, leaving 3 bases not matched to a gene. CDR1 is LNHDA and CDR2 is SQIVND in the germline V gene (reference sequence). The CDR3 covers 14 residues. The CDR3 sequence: CASRGTASTDTQYF. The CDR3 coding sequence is TGTGCCAGTAGGGGGACAGCTAGCACAGATACGCAGTATTTT.

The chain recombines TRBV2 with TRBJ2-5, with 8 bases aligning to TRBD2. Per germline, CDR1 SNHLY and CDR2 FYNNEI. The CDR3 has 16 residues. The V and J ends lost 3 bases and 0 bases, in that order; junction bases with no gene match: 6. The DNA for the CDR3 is TGTGCCAGCAGTGAGGGAAGCGGGGGACACCAAGAGACCCAGTACTTC. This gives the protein CASSEGSGGHQETQYF.

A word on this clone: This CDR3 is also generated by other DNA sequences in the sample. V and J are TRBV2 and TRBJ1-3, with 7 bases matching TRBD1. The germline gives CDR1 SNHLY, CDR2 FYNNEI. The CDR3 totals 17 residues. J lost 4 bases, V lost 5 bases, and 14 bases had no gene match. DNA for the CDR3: TGTGCCAGCAGTCCCGCCTACAGGGGATCTTCCGGAAACACCATATATTTT. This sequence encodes CASSPAYRGSSGNTIYF.

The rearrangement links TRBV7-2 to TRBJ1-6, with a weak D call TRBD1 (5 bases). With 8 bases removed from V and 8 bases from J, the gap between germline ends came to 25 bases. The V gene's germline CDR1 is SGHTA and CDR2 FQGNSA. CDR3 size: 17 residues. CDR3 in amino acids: CASSERGDSGGDSPLHF. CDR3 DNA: TGTGCCAGCTCCGAGCGGGGGGACTCGGGAGGGGATTCACCCCTCCACTTT. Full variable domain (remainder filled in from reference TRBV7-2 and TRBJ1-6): GAGVSQSPSNKVTEKGKDVELRCDPISGHTALYWYRQSLGQGLEFLIYFQGNSAPDKSGLPSDRFSAERTGGSVSTLTIQRTQQEDSAVYLCASSERGDSGGDSPLHFGNGTRLTVT.

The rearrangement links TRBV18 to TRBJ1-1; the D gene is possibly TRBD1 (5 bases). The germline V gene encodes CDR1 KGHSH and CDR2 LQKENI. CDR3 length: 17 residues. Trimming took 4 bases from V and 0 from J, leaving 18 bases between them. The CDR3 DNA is TGTGCCAGCTCACGCCGGTCAGGGAAGGCCCTGAACACTGAAGCTTTCTTT. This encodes CASSRRSGKALNTEAFF.

The CDR3 region is CASSLVGLVSDEQFF. CDR3 nucleotides: TGTGCCAGCAGCTTAGTGGGGCTTGTGTCCGATGAGCAGTTCTTC. The V call is TRBV7-2, the J call TRBJ2-1, with D possibly being TRBD1 (5 bases). CDR3 length: 15 amino acids. V was cut by 1 base and J by 8 bases, with 15 bases left in between. Germline V gene data show CDR1 as SGHTA and CDR2 as FQGNSA. The complete variable domain, with remaining parts taken from reference TRBV7-2 and TRBJ2-1, reads GAGVSQSPSNKVTEKGKDVELRCDPISGHTALYWYRQSLGQGLEFLIYFQGNSAPDKSGLPSDRFSAERTGGSVSTLTIQRTQQEDSAVYLCASSLVGLVSDEQFFGPGTRLTVL.

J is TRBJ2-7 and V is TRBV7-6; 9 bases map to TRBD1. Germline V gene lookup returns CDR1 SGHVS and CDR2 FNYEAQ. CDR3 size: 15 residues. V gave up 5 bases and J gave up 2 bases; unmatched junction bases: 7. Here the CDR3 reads CASSIGQGLTYEQYF. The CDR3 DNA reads TGTGCCAGCAGCATCGGACAGGGGTTGACCTACGAGCAGTACTTC.